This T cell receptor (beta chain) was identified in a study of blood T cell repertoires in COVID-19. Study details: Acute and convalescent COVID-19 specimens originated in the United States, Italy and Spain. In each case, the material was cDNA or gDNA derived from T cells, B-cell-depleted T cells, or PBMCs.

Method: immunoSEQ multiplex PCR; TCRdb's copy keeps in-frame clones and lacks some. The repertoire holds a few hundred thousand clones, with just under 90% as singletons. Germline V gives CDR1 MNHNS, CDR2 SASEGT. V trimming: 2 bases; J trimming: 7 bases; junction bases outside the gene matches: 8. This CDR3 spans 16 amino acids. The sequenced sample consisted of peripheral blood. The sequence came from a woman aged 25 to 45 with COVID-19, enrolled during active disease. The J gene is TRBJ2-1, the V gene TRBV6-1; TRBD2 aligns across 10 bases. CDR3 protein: CASSELGAGGRNEQFF. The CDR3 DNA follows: TGTGCCAGCAGTGAACTCGGAGCGGGGGGGAGGAATGAGCAGTTCTTC.